The clone carrying this T cell receptor beta chain has a single count. This sample was taken from a study of blood T cell repertoires in COVID-19. Clones were read by immunoSEQ multiplex PCR, and TCRdb kept only the in-frame ones, dropping some. The table has some 96,000 clones, roughly nine tenths seen once. This CDR3 contains 14 residues. V dropped 4 bases and J dropped 4; count of bases not matched to a gene: 5. CDR1 is MNHEY and CDR2 is SVGAGI in the germline V gene. This TCR came from a man aged 60 to 75 with acute or convalescent COVID-19. Sequencing was done on a sample of peripheral blood. The rearrangement uses TRBV6-5 and TRBJ1-1; 8 bases are shared with TRBD1. This CDR3 is CASSFNRGGTEAFF. The CDR3 region has the DNA TGTGCCAGCAGTTTTAACAGGGGGGGCACTGAAGCTTTCTTT.